The present T cell receptor (beta chain) was sequenced within a study of T cell repertoires in cytomegalovirus infection. This clonotype has a count of ten or more. What it recognizes is unknown. The study, taken as a whole, reports: Totalled public TCR beta family frequency picked out people who carried CMV plus the relevant HLA. It was HLA-C-restricted CMV-specific TCR beta clonotypes that dominated the response ex vivo.

Each CDR3 protein is one row after TCRdb ran MiXCR on the reads. The repertoire consists of around 450,000 distinct CDR3 sequences, with approximately 10% occurring once and the leading ten covering roughly a tenth. Germline lookup yields CDR1 SGHTA and CDR2 FQGNSA. This CDR3 is built from 13 residues. Trimming at V came to 5 bases and at J to 5 bases, leaving 5 bases not matched to a gene. Sequences were obtained from PBMCs. This sequence originates from a human donor in good health (CMV status not recorded). Some clones in this sample may be carry-over from other donors' samples. The rearrangement links TRBV7-2 to TRBJ1-1, with 7 bases lining up with TRBD1. In nucleotides, the CDR3 is TGTGCCAGCAGCGTTAACAGGGGAACTGAAGCTTTCTTT. Protein: CASSVNRGTEAFF.